One and the same sample provided the 11 T cell receptor beta chains below, sequenced in a study of cytomegalovirus exposure and HLA in healthy donors. 60 Vbeta and 13 Jbeta primers were used in PCR. Clones were sequenced by immunoSEQ multiplex PCR, and TCRdb holds only the in-frame ones, with some missing. The table lists 200,000 or so clones, 70% to 80% of them singletons. Sequenced material: PBMCs. These receptors all come from a woman aged 30 to 39 in good health and CMV-seronegative.

V and J are TRBV19 and TRBJ1-2; D is uncertain. The germline V gene has CDR1 LNHDA and CDR2 SQIVND (reference sequence). V lost 6 bases to trimming and J lost 4 bases, with 9 bases between them. The CDR3 extends over 12 amino acids. CDR3 DNA: TGTGCCAGTAGGGAGCCCAGCTATGGCTACACCTTC. Protein product: CASREPSYGYTF.

CDR3 DNA: TGTGCCAGCAGCCAAGAAGACCAGGGGACCAATGAGCAGTTCTTC. This codes for CASSQEDQGTNEQFF. The chain has TRBV4-2 and TRBJ2-1; D perhaps matches TRBD1 (6 bases). Deletions cut 0 bases from V and 6 bases from J, with 12 bases between. The germline V gene encodes CDR1 LGHNA and CDR2 YNFKEQ. This CDR3 region has 15 residues.

The gene calls are TRBV27 and TRBJ2-5; TRBD1 agrees at 7 bases. The closer fit of TRBJ2-7 to the DNA end suggests the J call may be wrong. Germline-derived CDR1 and CDR2 are MNHEY and SMNVEV (reference sequence). This CDR3 is 14 amino acids long. CDR3 sequence (DNA): TGTGCCAGCAGTTCGTGGGGACAGACCTACGAGCAGTACTTC. This codes for CASSSWGQTYEQYF.

The V call is TRBV7-9, the J call TRBJ2-5; TRBD2 aligns across 8 bases. The V and J ends lost 7 bases and 4 bases, in that order; junction bases with no gene match: 8. Germline CDR1 SEHNR, CDR2 FQNEAQ (reference sequence). CDR3 size: 14 residues. CDR3 loop: CASNELAGSETQYF. The CDR3 nucleotides read TGTGCCAGCAACGAGTTAGCGGGATCAGAGACCCAGTACTTC. Variable domain in full (rest from reference TRBV7-9 and TRBJ2-5): DTGVSQNPRHKITKRGQNVTFRCDPISEHNRLYWYRQTLGQGPEFLTYFQNEAQLEKSRLLSDRFSAERPKGSFSTLEIQRTEQGDSAMYLCASNELAGSETQYFGPGTRLLVL.

The chain has TRBV9 and TRBJ2-7, with D possibly TRBD1 on 6 matching bases. Trimming took off 4 bases at V and 4 bases at J, with 9 bases between the two ends. The germline V gene encodes CDR1 SGDLS and CDR2 YYNGEE. The CDR3 consists of 12 residues. The CDR3 DNA reads as TGTGCCAGCAGCTCACAGGGTTACGAGCAGTACTTC. It is translated as CASSSQGYEQYF.

The J gene is TRBJ2-7, the V gene TRBV5-1; 8 positions match TRBD2. This CDR3 is built from 16 residues. Germline assignment: CDR1 SGHRS and CDR2 YFSETQ. V gave up 0 bases and J gave up 0 bases; unmatched junction bases: 5. The DNA of the CDR3 is TGCGCCAGCAGCTTGGTTATTAGCGGGGACTCCTACGAGCAGTACTTC. Translated: CASSLVISGDSYEQYF.

V usage is TRBV4-1 and J usage is TRBJ2-5; 9 nucleotides match TRBD2. This CDR3 contains 16 residues. CDR1 and CDR2 from the germline V gene are MGHRA and YSYEKL. Trimming cost V 2 bases and J 3 bases; bases outside gene matches: 7. For the CDR3, the DNA is TGCGCCAGCAGCCAATTGCTAGCGGGGTCCAAAGAGACCCAGTACTTC. Protein sequence: CASSQLLAGSKETQYF.

The chain carries TRBV4-2 and TRBJ2-7, with TRBD2 matching over 12 bases. The junction had 2 bases not matched to a gene; V was cut back by 4 bases and J by 1 base. CDR3 size: 15 residues. The germline V gene has CDR1 LGHNA and CDR2 YNFKEQ. CDR3 sequence reads: CASSPTSGSSYEQYF. The DNA for the CDR3 is TGTGCCAGCAGCCCGACTAGCGGGAGTTCCTACGAGCAGTACTTC.

V usage is TRBV13 and J usage is TRBJ2-7, with 8 bases that match TRBD2. The CDR3 runs 16 residues. Germline CDR1 is PRHDT and CDR2 is FYEKMQ (reference sequence). J was trimmed by 2 bases and V by 6 bases; bases with no gene match: 12. DNA of the CDR3: TGTGCCAGCAGTCATACCGGGGGGGAGACAACCTACGAGCAGTACTTC. Translation gives CASSHTGGETTYEQYF.

This rearrangement joins TRBV9 to TRBJ1-1; D gene ambiguous. Germline V gene lookup returns CDR1 SGDLS and CDR2 YYNGEE. This CDR3 contains 14 residues. Trimming stripped 4 bases from V and 1 base from J, with 11 bases between. The CDR3 nucleotides are TGTGCCAGCAGCCCATACGACACGAACACTGAAGCTTTCTTT. Translation: CASSPYDTNTEAFF.

The chain recombines TRBV6-5 with TRBJ1-2; D is perhaps TRBD1 (6 bases). The CDR3 totals 15 residues. CDR1 and CDR2 (germline): MNHEY, SVGAGI. The V end lost 4 bases, the J end lost 4 bases, and 16 bases lay between the germline ends. CDR3 nucleotides: TGTGCCAGCAGTTCTGACCGACAGGCCCCCTATGGCTACACCTTC. The encoded protein is CASSSDRQAPYGYTF.